The 14 T cell receptor beta chains listed next were all sequenced from one sample in a study of blood T cell repertoires in COVID-19 (TCRdb year 2020). Receptors were amplified or captured by the immunoSEQ multiplex PCR assay. The table comes from immuneACCESS by way of TCRdb, which keeps in-frame sequences with V and J called. Part of the clones is missing from these tables; in studies checked, under half for an unresolved V gene and the rest for unknown reasons. Here the sample has 81,000 or so clones; about 83% occur a single time. About 7.8% of the sample is taken by the ten largest. The sample comprised peripheral blood. Every receptor here comes from a man aged 50 to 59 with active COVID-19.

The chain combines TRBV3-1 (or the pseudogene TRBV3-2) with TRBJ2-2; 7 positions agree with TRBD1. The V gene end was trimmed by 2 bases and the J gene end by 0 bases; junction bases not matched to a gene: 3. The CDR3 has 16 amino acids. CDR1 is LGHDT and CDR2 is YNNKEL in the germline V gene (reference sequence). CDR3 nucleotide sequence: TGTGCCAGCAGCCAAAGACAGGGCGCGAACACCGGGGAGCTGTTTTTT. It encodes CASSQRQGANTGELFF.

V and J are TRBV6-4 and TRBJ2-2; 7 bases align to TRBD1. The V gene end was trimmed by 0 bases and the J gene end by 4 bases; junction bases not matched to a gene: 2. The germline V gene encodes CDR1 MRHNA and CDR2 SNTAGT. The length of the CDR3 is 15 residues. The CDR3 coding sequence is TGTGCCAGCAGTGACTCGACAGGGTTCACCGGGGAGCTGTTTTTT. The encoded protein is CASSDSTGFTGELFF.

V is TRBV12-3 or TRBV12-4 and J is TRBJ1-2; TRBD1 matches at 7 bases. The CDR3 spans 13 residues. Trimming cost V 6 bases and J 4 bases; bases outside gene matches: 5. CDR3 nucleotides: TGTGCCAGCAGGAGTCGGACAGGCTATGGCTACACCTTC. Amino acid sequence: CASRSRTGYGYTF.

The V gene is TRBV6-5, the J gene TRBJ1-2, with 9 bases identical to TRBD1. V lost 2 bases and J lost 9; bases outside the gene matches: 7. CDR1 is MNHEY and CDR2 is SVGAGI in the germline V gene. CDR3 size: 14 residues. The CDR3 DNA sequence: TGTGCCAGCAGTTACACGGGACAGGGAACCAGCTACACCTTC. Amino acid sequence: CASSYTGQGTSYTF.

The chain recombines TRBV7-2 with TRBJ1-6, with a weak D call TRBD1 (5 bases). The CDR3 runs to 15 residues. Germline V gene lookup returns CDR1 SGHTA and CDR2 FQGNSA. V dropped 5 bases and J dropped 10 bases, with 18 bases sitting between them. Written as DNA, the CDR3 is TGTGCCAGCAGCCCCTCCCTGGGGGGGAGGTCACCCCTCCACTTT. This gives the protein CASSPSLGGRSPLHF. The full variable domain, its missing parts supplied by reference TRBV7-2 and TRBJ1-6, is GAGVSQSPSNKVTEKGKDVELRCDPISGHTALYWYRQSLGQGLEFLIYFQGNSAPDKSGLPSDRFSAERTGGSVSTLTIQRTQQEDSAVYLCASSPSLGGRSPLHFGNGTRLTVT.

The gene calls are TRBV19 and TRBJ1-2, with D perhaps TRBD1 (6 bases). The CDR3 spans 16 residues. CDR1 is LNHDA, CDR2 SQIVND, per germline (reference sequence). The V end was cut by 3 bases, the J end by 7 bases, with 21 bases between. DNA of the CDR3: TGTGCCAGTAGTATCTCGCAGGGGCGTAGGGGATTTGGCTACACCTTC. It is translated as CASSISQGRRGFGYTF.

The V call is TRBV29-1, the J call TRBJ2-7; D is unresolved. Per germline, CDR1 SQVTM and CDR2 ANQGSEA. This CDR3 contains 12 residues. Trimming cost V 3 bases and J 0 bases, with 6 bases left between them. CDR3 protein: CSVEYGSYEQYF. The CDR3 region has the DNA TGCAGCGTTGAGTACGGCTCCTACGAGCAGTACTTC.

This sequence joins TRBV28 and TRBJ1-5; the D gene is possibly TRBD1 (6 bases). Per the germline V gene, CDR1 is MDHEN and CDR2 is SYDVKM. The CDR3 is 12 amino acids. The V gene lost 8 bases and the J gene lost 7 bases, with 12 bases spanning the gap. The CDR3 loop is CASDGGGQPQHF. In DNA, the CDR3 is TGTGCCAGCGACGGGGGGGGCCAGCCCCAGCATTTT.

The rearrangement uses TRBV7-9 and TRBJ1-2, with TRBD1 identical over 7 bases. This CDR3 region has 14 residues. Germline V gives CDR1 SEHNR, CDR2 FQNEAQ (reference sequence). Germline trimming cut 4 bases from V and 3 bases from J; bases unmatched to any gene: 5. The CDR3 loop is CASSSPGQYYGYTF. The CDR3 nucleotides are TGTGCCAGCAGCTCCCCGGGACAGTACTATGGCTACACCTTC.

The genes are TRBV6-6 and TRBJ2-1, with a tentative D call TRBD1 (5 bases). This CDR3 region has 15 residues. The V gene lost 5 bases and the J gene lost 5 bases, with 16 bases spanning the gap. In germline, CDR1 is MNHNY, CDR2 SVGAGI (reference sequence). The DNA of the CDR3 is TGTGCCAGCAGTCTACAGGTTTTTTCTGACAATGAGCAGTTCTTC. Amino acid sequence: CASSLQVFSDNEQFF.

The chain is built from TRBV29-1 and TRBJ2-3; D might be TRBD2 (6 bases). CDR3 length: 17 residues. Trimming shortened V by 5 bases and J by 9 bases, and 30 bases separated the two germline ends. In germline, CDR1 is SQVTM, CDR2 ANQGSEA. Here the CDR3 reads CSVNGYGTYKTQITQYF. DNA of the CDR3: TGCAGCGTTAACGGCTACGGGACTTACAAGACACAGATAACGCAGTATTTT.

This clone was detected a few times. The chain employs TRBV4-2 and TRBJ2-1, with TRBD2 matching over 9 bases. The CDR3 consists of 20 residues. V dropped 0 bases and J dropped 6; count of bases not matched to a gene: 18. CDR1 and CDR2 (germline): LGHNA, YNFKEQ. Here the CDR3 DNA reads TGTGCCAGCAGCCAAGATCGCACTAGCGGGCCTAACCTTCCGGGCAATGAGCAGTTCTTC. It translates to CASSQDRTSGPNLPGNEQFF.

The gene calls are TRBV24-1 and TRBJ1-2; unclear D gene. This CDR3 is 12 amino acids long. V lost 12 bases and J lost 2, with 12 bases in between. CDR1 is KGHDR, CDR2 SFDVKD, per germline. The CDR3 region is CASRGGNYGYTF. Here the CDR3 DNA reads TGTGCCTCAAGAGGAGGGAACTATGGCTACACCTTC.

This clone was counted a single time. The CDR3 reads CASSQDLAKNIQYF. Here the CDR3 DNA reads TGCGCCAGCAGCCAAGATCTAGCCAAAAACATTCAGTACTTC. This chain connects TRBV4-3 to TRBJ2-4; D is uncertain. The CDR3 runs 14 residues. Germline-derived CDR1 and CDR2 are LGHNA and YSLEER. The V gene lost 0 bases and the J gene lost 0 bases, with 3 bases spanning the gap.